This T cell receptor beta chain stems from a study of prognosis after radiotherapy for stage I lung cancer. Study details: In roughly 15 patients the disease was a newly diagnosed primary stage I lung tumor, whereas roughly 5 had oligometastatic NSCLC following surgical resection of the primary tumor. Study-level points and caveats: Differing TRBV and TRBJ gene usage was reportedly seen between patients with and without metastases. Lower values of Shannon entropy after stereotactic body radiation therapy were seen in patients who developed distant metastases.

Amplification of the TCR beta CDR3 (from genomic DNA) was done by two-round multiplex PCR. With primers specific to each TRBV and TRBJ gene, the first-round PCR was performed. TCRdb itself ran the multiplex PCR reads through MiXCR, one entry per CDR3 protein. The data contain under 15,000 distinct CDR3 sequences, about 59% of them singletons. This CDR3 region has 18 residues. V lost 7 bases, J lost 4 bases, and 15 bases stayed unmatched. Germline V gene lookup returns CDR1 SEHNR and CDR2 FQNEAQ (reference sequence). As to this clonotype: Its antigen is unidentified.

The receptor was isolated from a donor of 50 years or more with non-small cell lung cancer. The V gene is TRBV7-9, the J gene TRBJ2-2; 10 bases fit TRBD2. The sequencing used PBMCs, collected before or after stereotactic body radiation therapy (not recorded which). The CDR3 loop reads CASISQLWSGRATGELFF. The CDR3, as DNA: TGTGCCAGCATCTCCCAACTTTGGAGCGGGAGGGCCACCGGGGAGCTGTTTTTT.